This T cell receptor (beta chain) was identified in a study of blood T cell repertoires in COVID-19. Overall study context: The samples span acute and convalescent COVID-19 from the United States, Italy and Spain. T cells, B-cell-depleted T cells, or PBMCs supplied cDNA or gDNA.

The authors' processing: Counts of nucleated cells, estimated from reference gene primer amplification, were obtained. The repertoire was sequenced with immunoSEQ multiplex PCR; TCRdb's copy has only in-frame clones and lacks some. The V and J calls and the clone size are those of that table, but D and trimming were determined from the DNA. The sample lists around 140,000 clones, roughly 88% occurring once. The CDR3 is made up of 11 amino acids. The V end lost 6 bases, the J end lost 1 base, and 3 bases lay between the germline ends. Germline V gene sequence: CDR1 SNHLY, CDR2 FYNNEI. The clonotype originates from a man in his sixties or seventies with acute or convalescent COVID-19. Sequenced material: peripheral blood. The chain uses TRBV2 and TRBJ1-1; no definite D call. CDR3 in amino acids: CASRANTEAFF. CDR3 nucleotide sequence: TGTGCCAGCAGGGCGAACACTGAAGCTTTCTTT.